This TCR beta chain was recorded in a study of blood T cell repertoires in COVID-19. Study at large: Samples of COVID-19 (acute and convalescent) were obtained from the United States, Italy and Spain. Sample material is recorded as cDNA or gDNA derived from T cells, B-cell-depleted T cells, or PBMCs.

Original analysis: Amplification of reference gene primers was used by the study to estimate nucleated cell counts. Data came from immunoSEQ multiplex PCR; TCRdb stores just in-frame clones and leaves some out. Clone size and V and J calls were adopted from that table, with D and trimming inferred from the DNA. The sample consists of around 100,000 clones, approximately 87% of them appearing once. The CDR3 has 13 amino acids. The V gene lost 1 base and the J gene lost 4 bases, with 7 bases spanning the gap. Per germline, CDR1 SGHTA and CDR2 FQGNSA. Material for sequencing was peripheral blood. The chain employs TRBV7-2 and TRBJ1-1; D might be TRBD1 (6 bases). The source is a human donor in a cohort sampled during active COVID-19. CDR3 loop: CASSLGGGTEAFF. CDR3 DNA: TGTGCCAGCAGCTTAGGAGGGGGCACTGAAGCTTTCTTT.